The 8 T cell receptor beta chains presented below share a single source sample, sequenced in a study of T cells after posttransplantation cyclophosphamide. Here immunoSEQ multiplex PCR was the method, and the copy in TCRdb shows in-frame clones only, minus some. The repertoire consists of a few thousand clones, with approximately 85% occurring once and the leading ten covering 5.5% to 7.5%. Busulfan-fludarabine conditioning, marrow transplant, and cyclophosphamide on days +3 and +4 were administered. The sample consisted of PBMCs, taken after allogeneic stem cell transplant with posttransplant cyclophosphamide. The receptors derive from a female patient aged 50-59 years who received an allogeneic stem cell transplant from an unrelated donor, was CMV-positive, and had acute and chronic GVHD. Some T cells here may be from the graft donor.

V is TRBV7-6 and J is TRBJ1-1, with D possibly TRBD1 on 5 matching bases. Trimming pared 6 bases from V and 5 bases from J, leaving 16 bases between. From germline, CDR1 is SGHVS and CDR2 FNYEAQ. The CDR3 is 14 residues long. The CDR3 region has the DNA TGTGCCAGCAGGCGCAGGGTCATGGATACTGAAGCTTTCTTT. This encodes CASRRRVMDTEAFF. Full variable domain (rest looked up from reference TRBV7-6 and TRBJ1-1): GAGVSQSPRYKVTKRGQDVALRCDPISGHVSLYWYRQALGQGPEFLTYFNYEAQQDKSGLPNDRFSAERPEGSISTLTIQRTEQRDSAMYRCASRRRVMDTEAFFGQGTRLTVV.

This clone has just a few counts. The chain employs TRBV9 and TRBJ2-2; TRBD1 aligns across 7 bases. With V trimmed by 2 bases and J by 0 bases, 4 bases remained unmatched. The CDR3 is 16 residues long. CDR1 and CDR2 (germline): SGDLS, YYNGEE. For the CDR3, the DNA is TGTGCCAGCAGCGTTGGGACAGTTTCGAACACCGGGGAGCTGTTTTTT. Its translation is CASSVGTVSNTGELFF.

In this sample, this clone turned up once. V usage is TRBV13 and J usage is TRBJ1-2, with 9 nucleotides matching TRBD1. V lost 2 bases, J lost 12 bases, and 7 bases stayed unmatched. Germline values: CDR1 PRHDT, CDR2 FYEKMQ (reference sequence). CDR3 length: 13 amino acids. CDR3 amino acids: CASSLWGQGRNTF. DNA of the CDR3: TGTGCCAGCAGCTTATGGGGACAGGGAAGAAACACCTTC.

The J gene is TRBJ2-5, the V gene TRBV7-6, with 7 bases aligning to TRBD2. The ends lost 0 bases at V and 4 bases at J; junction bases unmatched: 5. The length of the CDR3 is 15 residues. CDR1 and CDR2 from the germline V gene are SGHVS and FNYEAQ. CDR3 nucleotides: TGTGCCAGCAGCTTAGCGAAGGCTAGCGGAGAGACCCAGTACTTC. Protein: CASSLAKASGETQYF.

This chain uses TRBV18 with TRBJ2-3, with 9 bases aligning to TRBD1. After removal of 8 bases from V and 6 bases from J, the junction contained 18 bases not matched to a gene. CDR1 KGHSH and CDR2 LQKENI come from the germline V gene. This CDR3 comprises 17 residues. CDR3: CASGKQYGTGTMDTQYF. DNA for the CDR3: TGTGCCAGCGGAAAACAGTACGGGACAGGGACGATGGATACGCAGTATTTT.

Here the CDR3 reads CASSSGVDRVWFATGELFF. DNA of the CDR3: TGTGCCAGCAGCTCTGGGGTCGACAGGGTCTGGTTTGCCACCGGGGAGCTGTTTTTT. This chain joins TRBV7-2 and TRBJ2-2; 7 bases map to TRBD1. Germline trimming cut 4 bases from V and 4 bases from J; bases unmatched to any gene: 18. Looked up from germline, CDR1 is SGHTA and CDR2 is FQGNSA. This CDR3 comprises 19 residues.

This clone was detected once. The V gene is TRBV5-1, the J gene TRBJ1-1; tentatively, D is TRBD1 (5 bases). Germline V gene data show CDR1 as SGHRS and CDR2 as YFSETQ. V lost 1 base, J lost 5 bases, and 12 bases lay in between. The CDR3 is made up of 14 amino acids. The DNA of the CDR3 is TGCGCCAGCAGCTTGTGGGGCGCGGATACTGAAGCTTTCTTT. It translates to CASSLWGADTEAFF. Together with reference TRBV5-1 and TRBJ1-1, the CDR3 gives the full variable domain: KAGVTQTPRYLIKTRGQQVTLSCSPISGHRSVSWYQQTPGQGLQFLFEYFSETQRNKGNFPGRFSGRQFSNSRSEMNVSTLELGDSALYLCASSLWGADTEAFFGQGTRLTVV.

The chain uses TRBV15 and TRBJ1-2; tentative D call: TRBD1 (6 bases). Trimming shortened V by 0 bases and J by 8 bases, and 13 bases separated the two germline ends. Germline loops: CDR1 LNHNV, CDR2 YYDKDF (reference sequence). There are 14 residues in the CDR3. CDR3 sequence (DNA): TGTGCCACCAGCAGAGAGGGGGGGGCGCGCGGCTACACCTTC. Translated: CATSREGGARGYTF.